Below, one T cell receptor (beta chain) is given with its context. The CDR3 spans 15 residues. Germline V CDR1 and CDR2: SGHAT, FQNNGV. Deletions cut 0 bases from V and 2 bases from J, with 11 bases between. Profiling relied on immunoSEQ multiplex PCR, and the TCRdb table lists in-frame clones only, not all of them. The table includes 95,000 to 110,000 clones, roughly 90% detected once. The entry originates in a study of blood T cell repertoires in COVID-19. Looking at the study overall: The United States, Italy and Spain were the sources of the acute and convalescent COVID-19 samples. T cells, B-cell-depleted T cells, or PBMCs supplied cDNA or gDNA.

This TCR was sampled from a middle-aged man with active or convalescent COVID-19. Sequencing was carried out using peripheral blood. This chain uses TRBV11-2 with TRBJ2-7, with D possibly TRBD1 on 6 matching bases. CDR3 coding DNA: TGTGCCAGCAGCTTAGATTGGAGACAGGCCTACGAGCAGTACTTC. The encoded protein is CASSLDWRQAYEQYF.